This T cell receptor (beta chain) was sequenced for a study of shared clonotypes between healthy human individuals. Study-wide results and caveats: As a rule, naive subsets had a larger estimated richness than memory subsets.

Each subset's genomic DNA was shared equally among a number of immunoSEQ plates. The protocol was immunoSEQ multiplex PCR, while the TCRdb copy is restricted to in-frame clones and leaves out a portion. The sample lists some 2,500,000 clones, 90% to 95% occurring once. Each of the donors was a healthy adult who was HIV-negative and had not had a recent acute infection or vaccination. In the CD4+ fraction, cells were divided into CD45RA+ naive and CD45RA-negative memory subsets. Germline V gives CDR1 SGHTA, CDR2 FQGTGA. The J segment lost 5 bases and the V segment lost 4 bases, leaving 1 base of the junction unmatched. The CDR3 spans 13 residues. The count of this clone is one. Its antigen remains unidentified.

The specimen was naive CD4+ T cells from PBMCs. Subset meaning: CD45RA+ positively selected. The chain combines TRBV7-3 with TRBJ1-1; TRBD1 agrees at 10 bases. The TCR originated in a man between 18 and 29 years old in good health. Some clones in this sample may be carry-over from other donors' samples. The CDR3 DNA sequence: TGTGCCAGCAGCTGGACAGGGGGTACTGAAGCTTTCTTT. The encoded protein is CASSWTGGTEAFF.